This T cell receptor beta chain was identified in a study of shared clonotypes between healthy human individuals. A CD45RA+ naive subset and a CD45RA-negative memory subset were split from CD4+ cells. Comments on this clone: What it recognizes is unknown. This sample includes further DNA sequences coding for the same CDR3.

Trimming cost V 0 bases and J 3 bases, with 11 bases left between them. In germline, CDR1 is MGHRA, CDR2 YSYEKL. The CDR3 loop spans 15 amino acids. Using immunoSEQ multiplex PCR, the repertoire was profiled, and TCRdb retains in-frame clones only, with some absent. This sample has 2.5 million or so clones; roughly nine tenths occur once, and the top ten carry under 0.15%. Study findings and constraints: What naive subsets generally showed was a larger estimated richness than memory subsets showed.

The source is a man younger than 35 in good health. V usage is TRBV4-1 and J usage is TRBJ1-1; tentative D call: TRBD1 (6 bases). Sequenced material: naive CD4+ T cells sorted from blood. As to subset: CD45RA+ positively selected. CDR3 residues: CASSQDVGGYTEAFF. CDR3 in DNA: TGCGCCAGCAGCCAAGATGTAGGGGGGTACACTGAAGCTTTCTTT.